This TCR beta chain is from a study of T cell responses to AZD1222 COVID-19 vaccine. Germline V CDR1 and CDR2: KGHSH, LQKENI. The CDR3 totals 15 residues. Trimming removed 3 bases from V and 0 bases from J, with 9 bases in between. Profiled with immunoSEQ multiplex PCR; TCRdb holds only in-frame clones, not every one. The sample consists of around 94,000 clones, more than 85% of them appearing once. The rearrangement joins TRBV18 to TRBJ2-1; a weak D match, TRBD1 (6 bases). The receptor's source is an adult in good health. The starting material was peripheral blood, obtained on day 0 of AZD1222 vaccination. The CDR3 bases are TGTGCCAGCTCACCTGCAGGGGCCTCCTACAATGAGCAGTTCTTC. The encoded protein is CASSPAGASYNEQFF.